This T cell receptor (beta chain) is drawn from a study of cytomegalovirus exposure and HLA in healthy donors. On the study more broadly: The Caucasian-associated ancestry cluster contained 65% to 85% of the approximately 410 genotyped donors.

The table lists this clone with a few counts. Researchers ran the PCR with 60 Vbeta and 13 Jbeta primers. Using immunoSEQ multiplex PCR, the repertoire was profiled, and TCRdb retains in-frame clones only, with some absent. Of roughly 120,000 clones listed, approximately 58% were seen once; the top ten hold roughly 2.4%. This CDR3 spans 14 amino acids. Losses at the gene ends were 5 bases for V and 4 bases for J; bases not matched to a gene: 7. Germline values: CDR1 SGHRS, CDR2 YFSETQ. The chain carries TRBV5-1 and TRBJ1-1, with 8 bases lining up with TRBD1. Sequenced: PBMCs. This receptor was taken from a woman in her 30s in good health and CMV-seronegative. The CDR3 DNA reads TGCGCCAGCAGACGTACCGGGACAGGCACTGAAGCTTTCTTT. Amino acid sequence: CASRRTGTGTEAFF.